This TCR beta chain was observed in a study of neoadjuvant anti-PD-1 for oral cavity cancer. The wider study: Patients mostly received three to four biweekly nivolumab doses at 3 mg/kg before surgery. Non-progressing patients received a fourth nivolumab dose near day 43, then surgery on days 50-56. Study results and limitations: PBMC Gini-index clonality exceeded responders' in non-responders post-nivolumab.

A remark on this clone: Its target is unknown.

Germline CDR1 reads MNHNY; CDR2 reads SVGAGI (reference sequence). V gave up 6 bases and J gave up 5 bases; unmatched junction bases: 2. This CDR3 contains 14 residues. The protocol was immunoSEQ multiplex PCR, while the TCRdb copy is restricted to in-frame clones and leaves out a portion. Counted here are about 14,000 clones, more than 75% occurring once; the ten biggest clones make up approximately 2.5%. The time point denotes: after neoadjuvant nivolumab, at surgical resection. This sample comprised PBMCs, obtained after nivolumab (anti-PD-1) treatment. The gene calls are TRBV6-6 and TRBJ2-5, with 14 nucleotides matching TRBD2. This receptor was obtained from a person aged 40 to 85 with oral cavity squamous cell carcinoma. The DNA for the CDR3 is TGTGCCAGCAGGACTAGCGGGGGGGGTGAGACCCAGTACTTC. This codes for CASRTSGGGETQYF.